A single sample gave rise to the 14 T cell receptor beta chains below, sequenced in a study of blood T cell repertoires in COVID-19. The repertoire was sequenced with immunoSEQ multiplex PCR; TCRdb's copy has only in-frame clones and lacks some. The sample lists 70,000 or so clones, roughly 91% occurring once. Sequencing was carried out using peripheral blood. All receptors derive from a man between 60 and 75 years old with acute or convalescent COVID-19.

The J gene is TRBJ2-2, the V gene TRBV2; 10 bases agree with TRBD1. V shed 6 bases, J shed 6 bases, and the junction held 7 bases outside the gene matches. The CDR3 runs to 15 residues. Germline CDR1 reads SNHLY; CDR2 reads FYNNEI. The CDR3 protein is CASRAGTGVSGELFF. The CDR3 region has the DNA TGTGCCAGCAGGGCCGGGACAGGGGTCTCCGGGGAGCTGTTTTTT.

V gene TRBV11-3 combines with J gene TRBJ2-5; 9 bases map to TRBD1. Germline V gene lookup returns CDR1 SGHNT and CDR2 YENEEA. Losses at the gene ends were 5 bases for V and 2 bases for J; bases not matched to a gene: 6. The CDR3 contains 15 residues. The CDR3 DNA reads TGTGCCAGCAGCCGAGGACAGGGGTGGCAAGAGACCCAGTACTTC. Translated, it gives CASSRGQGWQETQYF.

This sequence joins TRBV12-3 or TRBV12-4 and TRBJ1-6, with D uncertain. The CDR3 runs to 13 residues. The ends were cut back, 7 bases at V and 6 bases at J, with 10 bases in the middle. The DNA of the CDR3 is TGTGCCAGCAACTCCCTTTTTAATTCACCCCTCCACTTT. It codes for CASNSLFNSPLHF.

This CDR3 is CASSAGLAGGRGETQYF. The DNA of the CDR3 is TGCGCCAGCAGCGCCGGACTAGCGGGGGGCCGGGGAGAGACCCAGTACTTC. The V and J genes are TRBV5-1 and TRBJ2-5; TRBD2 agrees at 14 bases. The CDR3 is made up of 17 amino acids. V shed 4 bases, J shed 4 bases, and the junction held 9 bases outside the gene matches. Germline V gene data show CDR1 as SGHRS and CDR2 as YFSETQ.

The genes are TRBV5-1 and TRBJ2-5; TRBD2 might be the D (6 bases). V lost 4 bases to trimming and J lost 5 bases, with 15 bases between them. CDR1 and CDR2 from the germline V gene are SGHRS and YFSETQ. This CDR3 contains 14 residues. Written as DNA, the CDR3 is TGCGCCAGCAGCGCTTCCACTAGCCTGGAGACCCAGTACTTC. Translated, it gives CASSASTSLETQYF.

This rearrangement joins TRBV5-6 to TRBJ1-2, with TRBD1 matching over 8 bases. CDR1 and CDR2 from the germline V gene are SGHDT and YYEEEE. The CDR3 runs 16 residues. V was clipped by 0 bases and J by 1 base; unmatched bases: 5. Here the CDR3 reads CASSLDQGASNYGYTF. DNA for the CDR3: TGTGCCAGCAGCTTGGACCAGGGGGCGAGTAACTATGGCTACACCTTC.

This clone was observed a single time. CDR3 nucleotides: TGTGCCAGCAGGTTGGGGGGCTACAATGAGCAGTTCTTC. Its protein is CASRLGGYNEQFF. The chain recombines TRBV12-3 or TRBV12-4 with TRBJ2-1; possible D gene TRBD2, 6 bases. This CDR3 region has 13 residues. The germline V and J ends were trimmed by 6 bases and 3 bases, with 9 bases remaining between them.

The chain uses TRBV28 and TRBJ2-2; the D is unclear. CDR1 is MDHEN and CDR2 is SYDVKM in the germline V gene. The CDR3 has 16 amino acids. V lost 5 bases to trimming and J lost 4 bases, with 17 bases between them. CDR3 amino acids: CASSTPSRSSTGELFF. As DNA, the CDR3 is TGTGCCAGCAGTACACCCTCCAGGTCTTCCACCGGGGAGCTGTTTTTT.

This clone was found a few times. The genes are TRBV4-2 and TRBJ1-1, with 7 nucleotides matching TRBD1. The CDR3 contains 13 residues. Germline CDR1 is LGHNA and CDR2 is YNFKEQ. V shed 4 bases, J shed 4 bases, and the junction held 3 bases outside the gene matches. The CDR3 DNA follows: TGTGCCAGCAGCCGCTCAGGGGGCACTGAAGCTTTCTTT. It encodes CASSRSGGTEAFF.

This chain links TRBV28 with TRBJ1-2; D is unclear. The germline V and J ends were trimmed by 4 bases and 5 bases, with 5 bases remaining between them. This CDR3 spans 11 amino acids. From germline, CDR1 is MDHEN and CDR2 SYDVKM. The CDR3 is CASSSSYGYTF. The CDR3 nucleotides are TGTGCCAGCAGTTCCAGTTATGGCTACACCTTC.

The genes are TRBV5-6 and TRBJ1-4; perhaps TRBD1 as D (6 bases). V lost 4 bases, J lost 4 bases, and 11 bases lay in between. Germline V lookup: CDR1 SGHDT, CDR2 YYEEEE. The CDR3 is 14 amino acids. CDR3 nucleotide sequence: TGTGCCAGCAGCCCGCAGGGGAATAATGAAAAACTGTTTTTT. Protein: CASSPQGNNEKLFF.

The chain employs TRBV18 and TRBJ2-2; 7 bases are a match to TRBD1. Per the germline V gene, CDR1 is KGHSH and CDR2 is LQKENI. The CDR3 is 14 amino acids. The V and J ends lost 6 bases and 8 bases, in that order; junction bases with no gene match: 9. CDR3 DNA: TGTGCCAGCTCGCCGTCGAGGGGGCCAGGGGAGCTGTTTTTT. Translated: CASSPSRGPGELFF.

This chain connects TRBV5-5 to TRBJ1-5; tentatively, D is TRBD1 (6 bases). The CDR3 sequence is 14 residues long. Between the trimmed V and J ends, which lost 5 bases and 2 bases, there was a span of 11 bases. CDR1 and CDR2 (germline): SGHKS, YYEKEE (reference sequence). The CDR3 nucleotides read TGTGCCAGCAGTTTACAGGGTGGCAATCAGCCCCAGCATTTT. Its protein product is CASSLQGGNQPQHF.

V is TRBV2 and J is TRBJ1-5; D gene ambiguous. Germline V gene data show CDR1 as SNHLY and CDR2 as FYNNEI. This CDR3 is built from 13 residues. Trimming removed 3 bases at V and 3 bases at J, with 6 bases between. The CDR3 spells CASSEQDNQPQHF. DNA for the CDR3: TGTGCCAGCAGTGAGCAGGACAATCAGCCCCAGCATTTT.